The 22 T cell receptor beta chains given below trace back to one sample, sequenced in a study of blood T cell repertoires in COVID-19. Sequencing was performed with immunoSEQ multiplex PCR; in TCRdb, only in-frame clones are kept and a portion is missing. The sample includes around 84,000 clones, 85% seen only once; the top ten take 18%. The sequencing input was peripheral blood. The receptors were gathered from an older man with active or convalescent COVID-19.

V is TRBV5-1 and J is TRBJ2-5; TRBD2 is a possible D gene (6 bases). The V end was cut by 5 bases, the J end by 5 bases, with 13 bases between. Per germline, CDR1 SGHRS and CDR2 YFSETQ. There are 13 residues in the CDR3. The CDR3 DNA sequence: TGCGCCAGCAGTTCCCGGGAGACGGAGACCCAGTACTTC. It specifies CASSSRETETQYF.

V usage is TRBV29-1 and J usage is TRBJ1-2, with D hard to call. Per germline, CDR1 SQVTM and CDR2 ANQGSEA. The CDR3 sequence is 13 residues long. V was trimmed by 6 bases and J by 0 bases, leaving 11 bases between them. The CDR3 DNA sequence: TGCAGCGTAGCCCTCGAAGCTAACTATGGCTACACCTTC. Its protein is CSVALEANYGYTF.

V gene TRBV7-2 combines with J gene TRBJ1-2; D gene ambiguous. V was trimmed by 3 bases and J by 1 base, leaving 9 bases between them. The CDR3 length is 14 residues. CDR1 is SGHTA and CDR2 is FQGNSA in the germline V gene. The CDR3 sequence is CASSLEDGNYGYTF. Here the CDR3 DNA reads TGTGCCAGCAGCTTGGAGGACGGTAACTATGGCTACACCTTC.

This chain links TRBV19 with TRBJ1-3, with a tentative D call TRBD1 (5 bases). This CDR3 has 14 amino acids. With 7 bases removed from V and 1 base from J, the gap between germline ends came to 11 bases. Per germline, CDR1 LNHDA and CDR2 SQIVND (reference sequence). The CDR3 spells CASMEGKSGNTIYF. The DNA of the CDR3 is TGTGCCAGTATGGAGGGGAAATCTGGAAACACCATATATTTT. Together with reference TRBV19 and TRBJ1-3, the CDR3 gives the full variable domain: DGGITQSPKYLFRKEGQNVTLSCEQNLNHDAMYWYRQDPGQGLRLIYYSQIVNDFQKGDIAEGYSVSREKKESFPLTVTSAQKNPTAFYLCASMEGKSGNTIYFGEGSWLTVV.

The table lists this clone with a count of one. The rearrangement links TRBV10-3 to TRBJ2-1; D not resolved. The V gene lost 2 bases and the J gene lost 3 bases, with 11 bases spanning the gap. The CDR3 is 15 amino acids. Germline-derived CDR1 and CDR2 are ENHRY and SYGVKD. The CDR3 nucleotides read TGTGCCATCAGTGAGCGGGTTTTAGGCTACAATGAGCAGTTCTTC. Translated: CAISERVLGYNEQFF.

This rearrangement joins TRBV5-1 to TRBJ2-3, with 8 bases that match TRBD1. This CDR3 contains 16 residues. The germline CDR1 and CDR2 sequences are SGHRS and YFSETQ. V lost 4 bases and J lost 5; bases outside the gene matches: 12. CDR3 sequence reads: CASSPAGRGHGDTQYF. The CDR3 bases are TGCGCCAGCAGCCCGGCGGGCAGGGGGCATGGAGATACGCAGTATTTT.

The chain carries TRBV29-1 and TRBJ2-1; a possible D gene is TRBD2 (6 bases). V lost 7 bases to trimming and J lost 9 bases, with 16 bases between them. This CDR3 spans 12 amino acids. The germline gives CDR1 SQVTM, CDR2 ANQGSEA. In nucleotides, the CDR3 is TGCAGCGCCGGGGGTGAGCGAGGTGAGCAGTTCTTC. Translation: CSAGGERGEQFF.

The V and J genes are TRBV18 and TRBJ2-3; TRBD1 agrees at 7 bases. The germline CDR1 and CDR2 sequences are KGHSH and LQKENI. J gave up 0 bases and V 3 bases, and 9 bases lay outside the gene matches. CDR3 length equals 17 residues. The CDR3 DNA reads as TGTGCCAGCTCACCGATCGAGACAGGGAGAAGCACAGATACGCAGTATTTT. It codes for CASSPIETGRSTDTQYF.

The rearrangement uses TRBV28 and TRBJ2-4; 8 positions agree with TRBD2. Germline V gives CDR1 MDHEN, CDR2 SYDVKM. CDR3 length: 14 residues. With 6 bases clipped from V and 2 bases from J, the junction kept 3 bases outside the gene matches. The CDR3 DNA follows: TGTGCCAGCAGGCCGGGGGGGTCCAAAAACATTCAGTACTTC. This encodes CASRPGGSKNIQYF.

The J gene is TRBJ2-1, the V gene TRBV5-1; possibly TRBD1 for D (6 bases). Trimming removed 4 bases from V and 9 bases from J, with 20 bases in between. CDR3 size: 15 residues. Germline V CDR1 and CDR2: SGHRS, YFSETQ. The DNA for the CDR3 is TGCGCCAGCAGCCAACAGGGACCGGATGGTGCTGAGCAGTTCTTC. This codes for CASSQQGPDGAEQFF.

J is TRBJ1-1 and V is TRBV6-6; TRBD1 matches at 9 bases. V gave up 5 bases and J gave up 7 bases; unmatched junction bases: 11. This CDR3 is built from 15 residues. From germline, CDR1 is MNHNY and CDR2 SVGAGI (reference sequence). The CDR3 region is CASSPRDRGEIEAFF. CDR3 coding DNA: TGTGCCAGCAGTCCCCGAGACAGGGGGGAAATTGAAGCTTTCTTT.

Worth noting for this clone: Other DNA sequences in the sample encode the same CDR3. The chain joins TRBV6-1 to TRBJ2-7; TRBD2 aligns across 10 bases. With 2 bases clipped from V and 4 bases from J, the junction kept 5 bases outside the gene matches. CDR1 and CDR2 (germline): MNHNS, SASEGT. The CDR3 consists of 15 residues. The CDR3 coding sequence is TGTGCCAGCAGTGAAAGGGCTAGCGGGAGTTACGAGCAGTACGTC. As protein: CASSERASGSYEQYV.

CDR3 DNA sequence: TGTGCCAGCAGCTTCGGACAAGCCCCCTTCTTT. Translated: CASSFGQAPFF. The V gene is TRBV5-8, the J gene TRBJ1-1; D may be TRBD1 (5 bases). In germline, CDR1 is SGHTS, CDR2 YDEGEE. CDR3 length: 11 amino acids. V was trimmed by 2 bases and J by 14 bases, leaving 13 bases between them.

This clone was seen a few times. The V and J genes are TRBV29-1 and TRBJ1-4, with D possibly being TRBD1 (5 bases). The V gene lost 4 bases and the J gene lost 4 bases, with 10 bases spanning the gap. The V gene's germline CDR1 is SQVTM and CDR2 ANQGSEA. The CDR3 extends over 13 amino acids. DNA for the CDR3: TGCAGCGTTGGTGCACAGGATAATGAAAAACTGTTTTTT. Protein sequence: CSVGAQDNEKLFF. Full variable domain (outside the CDR3, taken from reference TRBV29-1 and TRBJ1-4): SAVISQKPSRDICQRGTSLTIQCQVDSQVTMMFWYRQQPGQSLTLIATANQGSEATYESGFVIDKFPISRPNLTFSTLTVSNMSPEDSSIYLCSVGAQDNEKLFFGSGTQLSVL.

In this sample, this clone turned up a few times. This chain uses TRBV21-1 with TRBJ2-6; the D call in the table, TRBD1, was not verified against the DNA. TRBV21-1 is flagged as a pseudogene. This CDR3 has 20 amino acids. The CDR3 here is CASSKAPQDEMSSGANVLTF. The CDR3 region has the DNA TGTGCCAGCAGCAAAGCGCCACAGGACGAAATGAGCTCTGGGGCCAACGTCCTGACTTTC.

The V call is TRBV20-1, the J call TRBJ2-5; 7 nucleotides align to TRBD1. The junction had 2 bases not matched to a gene; V was cut back by 3 bases and J by 4 bases. Germline CDR1 is DFQATT and CDR2 is SNEGSKA (reference sequence). CDR3 size: 12 residues. The CDR3 sequence: CSASNRGETQYF. The CDR3 DNA is TGCAGTGCTAGTAACAGGGGAGAGACCCAGTACTTC.

The rearrangement uses TRBV27 and TRBJ1-6; D is possibly TRBD1 (6 bases). The CDR3 is made up of 15 amino acids. Per germline, CDR1 MNHEY and CDR2 SMNVEV (reference sequence). Between the trimmed V and J ends, which lost 3 bases and 6 bases, there was a span of 12 bases. CDR3 nucleotides: TGTGCCAGCAGTTTGTACAGGGCAGTTAATTCACCCCTCCACTTT. It codes for CASSLYRAVNSPLHF.

The rearrangement links TRBV5-1 to TRBJ1-1; D might be TRBD1 (5 bases). Germline V gives CDR1 SGHRS, CDR2 YFSETQ. The CDR3 runs 15 residues. V lost 3 bases, J lost 1 base, and 13 bases lay in between. CDR3 sequence reads: CASSSGWGENTEAFF. The CDR3 DNA reads TGCGCCAGCAGCTCAGGCTGGGGGGAGAACACTGAAGCTTTCTTT.

The chain recombines TRBV11-2 with TRBJ2-4; 8 positions agree with TRBD2. Germline loops: CDR1 SGHAT, CDR2 FQNNGV. The length of the CDR3 is 15 residues. V was pared by 6 bases and J by 1 base, with 5 bases of the junction left unmatched. In DNA, the CDR3 is TGTGCCAGCAGTAATAGCGGGAAGGCCAAAAACATTCAGTACTTC. It translates to CASSNSGKAKNIQYF.

At least ten counts were recorded for this clone. This chain links TRBV6-4 with TRBJ2-2; TRBD2 aligns across 8 bases. Looked up from germline, CDR1 is MRHNA and CDR2 is SNTAGT. The CDR3 extends over 18 amino acids. V shed 3 bases, J shed 1 base, and the junction held 10 bases outside the gene matches. CDR3 bases: TGTGCCAGCAGTGAGGCTTCGGGGGGGTCGGAGAACACCGGGGAGCTGTTTTTT. This encodes CASSEASGGSENTGELFF.

The chain has TRBV5-4 and TRBJ2-1, with no clear D. The CDR3 has 15 residues. CDR1 and CDR2 (germline): SGHNT, YYREEE (reference sequence). V was cut by 4 bases and J by 0 bases, with 11 bases left in between. CDR3 region: CASSPKRYSYNEQFF. CDR3 nucleotides: TGTGCCAGCAGCCCCAAGAGGTACTCCTACAATGAGCAGTTCTTC.

J is TRBJ2-2 and V is TRBV19; 7 nucleotides match TRBD2. Looked up from germline, CDR1 is LNHDA and CDR2 is SQIVND (reference sequence). CDR3 length: 18 amino acids. Trimming at V came to 3 bases and at J to 3 bases, leaving 13 bases not matched to a gene. CDR3 sequence: CASSMPLGRGGYTGELFF. In DNA form, the CDR3 reads TGTGCCAGTAGTATGCCTCTAGGGAGGGGTGGTTACACCGGGGAGCTGTTTTTT. Supplemented by reference TRBV19 and TRBJ2-2, the full variable domain reads DGGITQSPKYLFRKEGQNVTLSCEQNLNHDAMYWYRQDPGQGLRLIYYSQIVNDFQKGDIAEGYSVSREKKESFPLTVTSAQKNPTAFYLCASSMPLGRGGYTGELFFGEGSRLTVL.